The T cell receptor beta chain under discussion was sequenced for a study of CD8 T cells in Susac syndrome. Concerning this clonotype: What it binds is unknown.

TCR beta was sequenced from blood CD8+ and CD4+ T cells. Diagnostic criteria defined recently for definite or probable disease were met by the Susac syndrome patients. Whole-study findings and limits: That the number of individuals in its TCR sequencing and HLA analysis was relatively small was acknowledged by the study.

The CDR3 runs to 16 residues. The germline V gene has CDR1 LGHNA and CDR2 YSLEER. V lost 0 bases to trimming and J lost 5 bases; unmatched junction nucleotides: 4. RNA, at about 0.45 to 1 ug, was reverse transcribed with random hexamers. One entry per CDR3 protein, called by TCRdb with MiXCR from the immunoSEQ multiplex PCR reads. The sample lists under 95,000 distinct CDR3 sequences; 95% were seen once. The sequencing sample was made of CD8+ T cells from PBMCs. The chain is built from TRBV4-3 and TRBJ2-5, with 12 positions matching TRBD2. The TCR was taken from a human donor with Susac syndrome. The CDR3 region is CASSQDQLAGGETQYF. CDR3 DNA: TGCGCCAGCAGCCAAGACCAGCTAGCGGGAGGGGAGACCCAGTACTTC.